Sequencing of this T cell receptor (beta chain) was carried out in a study of blood T cell repertoires in COVID-19. Study context: Sites across the United States, Italy and Spain contributed samples from acute and convalescent COVID-19. Nucleic acid was either cDNA or gDNA, and it came from T cells, B-cell-depleted T cells, or PBMCs.

Per the original data handling: The authors estimated nucleated cell counts from reference gene primer amplification. TCRdb's table, derived via immunoSEQ multiplex PCR, lists solely in-frame clones and lacks some. V and J calls and clone size are copied from that table; D and trimming were computed from the DNA. Altogether about 170,000 clones are present, approximately 83% being singletons, with the ten largest covering roughly 2%. Unmatched junction bases numbered 5, after V lost 3 bases and J lost 1 base. There are 15 residues in the CDR3. Germline V lookup: CDR1 MNHNS, CDR2 SASEGT. This receptor was taken from a woman over 75 with acute or convalescent COVID-19. The chain carries TRBV6-1 and TRBJ2-5, with 7 bases matching TRBD1. Source material: peripheral blood. The CDR3: CASSENPGGQETQYF. DNA for the CDR3: TGTGCCAGCAGTGAGAACCCAGGGGGCCAAGAGACCCAGTACTTC.